What follows are 23 T cell receptor beta chains derived from one specimen sequenced in a study of blood T cell repertoires in COVID-19. The assay was immunoSEQ multiplex PCR, and TCRdb's table has in-frame clones only and misses some. This sample carries some 100,000 clones, roughly 80% of them seen once, and the ten largest clones take about an eighth. Specimen: peripheral blood. All receptors derive from a man aged 45-60 years with active or convalescent COVID-19.

The rearrangement uses TRBV12-2 and TRBJ2-7; the table's TRBD1 call for D was not verified on the DNA. TRBV12-2 is an annotated pseudogene. The CDR3 runs to 15 residues. CDR3 loop: CASRLETDRVNEQYF. The CDR3 nucleotides are TGTGCAAGTCGCTTAGAGACGGACAGGGTAAACGAGCAGTACTTC.

This chain connects TRBV5-6 to TRBJ2-7, with 7 bases that match TRBD2. J lost 2 bases, V lost 0 bases, and 2 bases had no gene match. This CDR3 comprises 14 residues. Per the germline V gene, CDR1 is SGHDT and CDR2 is YYEEEE. CDR3 residues: CASSLDGRTYEQYF. The CDR3 nucleotides are TGTGCCAGCAGCTTGGACGGGAGGACCTACGAGCAGTACTTC. The full variable domain, in which reference TRBV5-6 and TRBJ2-7 provide the parts outside the CDR3, is DAGVTQSPTHLIKTRGQQVTLRCSPKSGHDTVSWYQQALGQGPQFIFQYYEEEERQRGNFPDRFSGHQFPNYSSELNVNALLLGDSALYLCASSLDGRTYEQYFGPGTRLTVT.

The chain is built from TRBV24-1 and TRBJ2-3; 10 bases are a match to TRBD2. Germline V gene data show CDR1 as KGHDR and CDR2 as SFDVKD. The CDR3 consists of 16 residues. The ends lost 5 bases at V and 6 bases at J; junction bases unmatched: 10. The CDR3 DNA follows: TGTGCCACCAGTGTCTTAGCGGGAGGAGCCGGGGATACGCAGTATTTT. As protein: CATSVLAGGAGDTQYF.

This rearrangement joins TRBV4-2 to TRBJ1-2, with 7 bases aligning to TRBD1. The CDR3 runs 15 residues. The V and J ends lost 0 bases and 7 bases, in that order; junction bases with no gene match: 8. Germline V CDR1 and CDR2: LGHNA, YNFKEQ. In nucleotides, the CDR3 is TGTGCCAGCAGCCAAGAAGGAGACAGGGTGTCTGGCTACACCTTC. As protein: CASSQEGDRVSGYTF.

The chain employs TRBV29-1 and TRBJ2-3; 10 bases match TRBD2. This CDR3 spans 15 amino acids. The J segment lost 5 bases and the V segment lost 5 bases, leaving 10 bases of the junction unmatched. Germline loops: CDR1 SQVTM, CDR2 ANQGSEA. The CDR3 DNA sequence: TGCAGCGTTAGAGGTGAAGCGGGAGGGGGAGATACGCAGTATTTT. This sequence encodes CSVRGEAGGGDTQYF.

The CDR3 here is CASSPGTADYNEKLFF. CDR3 sequence (DNA): TGTGCCAGCAGCCCGGGGACAGCCGATTATAATGAAAAACTGTTTTTT. V and J are TRBV5-5 and TRBJ1-4; 7 bases are a match to TRBD1. Looked up from germline, CDR1 is SGHKS and CDR2 is YYEKEE (reference sequence). Trimming cost V 4 bases and J 4 bases; bases outside gene matches: 10. This CDR3 is 16 amino acids long.

There are a few counts of this clone. The chain combines TRBV28 with TRBJ2-7; D perhaps matches TRBD1 (6 bases). V lost 8 bases to trimming and J lost 4 bases, with 12 bases between them. The germline gives CDR1 MDHEN, CDR2 SYDVKM. The CDR3 runs 12 residues. The CDR3 here is CASGTGWYEQYF. CDR3 bases: TGTGCCAGCGGTACAGGGTGGTACGAGCAGTACTTC.

CDR3 sequence: CASSPGEKLFF. The CDR3 DNA reads TGTGCCAGCAGCCCCGGTGAAAAACTGTTTTTT. The V call is TRBV7-8, the J call TRBJ1-4; D is undetermined. Germline values: CDR1 SGHVS, CDR2 FQNEAQ. The V end lost 5 bases, the J end lost 7 bases, and 5 bases lay between the germline ends. The CDR3 sequence is 11 residues long.

The chain is built from TRBV3-1 (or the pseudogene TRBV3-2) and TRBJ1-6, with a weak D call TRBD1 (5 bases). This CDR3 is 16 amino acids long. V was clipped by 1 base and J by 5 bases, with 12 bases between them. The V gene's germline CDR1 is LGHDT and CDR2 YNNKEL (reference sequence). In nucleotides, the CDR3 is TGTGCCAGCAGCCAAGTAATCAGCAGGGATAATTCACCCCTCCACTTT. This gives the protein CASSQVISRDNSPLHF.

The DNA for the CDR3 is TGTGCCAGCAGGCCCGGGACTAGCGGGAGGAGGGAGCAGTTCTTC. Protein: CASRPGTSGRREQFF. The V gene is TRBV28, the J gene TRBJ2-1, with TRBD2 matching 15 bases. The V gene end was trimmed by 6 bases and the J gene end by 10 bases; junction bases not matched to a gene: 7. CDR3 length equals 15 residues. Germline CDR1 MDHEN, CDR2 SYDVKM. The full variable domain, rest sourced from reference TRBV28 and TRBJ2-1, is DVKVTQSSRYLVKRTGEKVFLECVQDMDHENMFWYRQDPGLGLRLIYFSYDVKMKEKGDIPEGYSVSREKKERFSLILESASTNQTSMYLCASRPGTSGRREQFFGPGTRLTVL.

By sample fraction, this clone is medium-sized. V is TRBV11-3 and J is TRBJ2-7; 8 nucleotides align to TRBD1. Germline V gives CDR1 SGHNT, CDR2 YENEEA. The CDR3 totals 13 residues. The trim removed 3 bases at V and 3 bases at J, leaving 1 base unmatched. The CDR3 DNA reads TGTGCCAGCAGCTTTGGACAGGGCTACGAGCAGTACTTC. It encodes CASSFGQGYEQYF.

V usage is TRBV5-5 and J usage is TRBJ2-6, with 9 bases fitting TRBD1. Trimming cost V 8 bases and J 0 bases; bases outside gene matches: 6. The germline gives CDR1 SGHKS, CDR2 YYEKEE (reference sequence). This CDR3 contains 16 residues. CDR3 coding DNA: TGTGCCAGTAAACAGGGGGCGAACTCTGGGGCCAACGTCCTGACTTTC. Translated, it gives CASKQGANSGANVLTF.

The chain employs TRBV18 and TRBJ1-6; the D gene is possibly TRBD1 (6 bases). The germline gives CDR1 KGHSH, CDR2 LQKENI. Trimming stripped 7 bases from V and 6 bases from J, with 10 bases between. The CDR3 runs 13 residues. The DNA for the CDR3 is TGTGCCAGCTTCCGGGACATTAATTCACCCCTCCACTTT. It specifies CASFRDINSPLHF.

The chain carries TRBV6-1 and TRBJ2-7; D is undetermined. Between the trimmed V and J ends, which lost 1 base and 3 bases, there was a span of 4 bases. The CDR3 has 12 residues. Germline V lookup: CDR1 MNHNS, CDR2 SASEGT. The DNA of the CDR3 is TGTGCCAGCAGTGAAGTCCTCTACGAGCAGTACTTC. The encoded protein is CASSEVLYEQYF.

The J gene is TRBJ2-2, the V gene TRBV3-1 (or the pseudogene TRBV3-2), with D perhaps TRBD2 (5 bases). V dropped 1 base and J dropped 4 bases, with 7 bases sitting between them. The CDR3 length is 14 residues. The germline gives CDR1 LGHDT, CDR2 YNNKEL (reference sequence). The CDR3 protein is CASSQGTSTGELFF. The CDR3 DNA is TGTGCCAGCAGCCAAGGTACTAGCACCGGGGAGCTGTTTTTT.

This clone was recorded many times. The chain combines TRBV5-1 with TRBJ1-4; D unresolved. Between the trimmed V and J ends, which lost 4 bases and 1 base, there was a span of 8 bases. The germline V gene has CDR1 SGHRS and CDR2 YFSETQ. There are 14 residues in the CDR3. CDR3 bases: TGCGCCAGCAGCCGAGGTGAAACTAATGAAAAACTGTTTTTT. As protein: CASSRGETNEKLFF.

This chain connects TRBV5-6 to TRBJ2-7; D call uncertain. The CDR3 totals 14 residues. V lost 4 bases and J 0 bases, leaving 11 bases between the germline ends. CDR1 SGHDT and CDR2 YYEEEE come from the germline V gene. As DNA, the CDR3 is TGTGCCAGCAGCGCCGGTCCAGGCTCCTACGAGCAGTACTTC. This sequence encodes CASSAGPGSYEQYF. Full variable domain (rest looked up from reference TRBV5-6 and TRBJ2-7): DAGVTQSPTHLIKTRGQQVTLRCSPKSGHDTVSWYQQALGQGPQFIFQYYEEEERQRGNFPDRFSGHQFPNYSSELNVNALLLGDSALYLCASSAGPGSYEQYFGPGTRLTVT.

The chain links TRBV27 to TRBJ2-1; TRBD1 matches 8 bases. Trimming cost V 6 bases and J 5 bases; bases outside gene matches: 9. This CDR3 has 15 residues. CDR1 MNHEY and CDR2 SMNVEV come from the germline V gene (reference sequence). The CDR3 DNA reads TGTGCCAGCAGCCGTAACAGGGGGAGTCACAATGAGCAGTTCTTC. Amino acid sequence: CASSRNRGSHNEQFF.

The chain employs TRBV9 and TRBJ1-5; possible D gene TRBD1, 6 bases. Germline V gives CDR1 SGDLS, CDR2 YYNGEE. The V end was cut by 3 bases, the J end by 7 bases, with 11 bases between. The CDR3 is made up of 13 amino acids. The CDR3 DNA sequence: TGTGCCAGCAGCGGGGGGCTAAAGCAGCCCCAGCATTTT. Its translation: CASSGGLKQPQHF.

V is TRBV3-1 (or the pseudogene TRBV3-2) and J is TRBJ1-4, with D maybe TRBD1 (5 bases). Germline V gene sequence: CDR1 LGHDT, CDR2 YNNKEL (reference sequence). The CDR3 runs to 15 residues. The V gene lost 1 base and the J gene lost 7 bases, with 13 bases spanning the gap. The DNA of the CDR3 is TGTGCCAGCAGCCAAGCGGGGGTGGCAAGTGAAAAACTGTTTTTT. Its translation: CASSQAGVASEKLFF.

The chain combines TRBV19 with TRBJ2-1; TRBD2 agrees at 13 bases. Germline V gives CDR1 LNHDA, CDR2 SQIVND (reference sequence). This CDR3 region has 18 residues. J gave up 7 bases and V 5 bases, and 14 bases lay outside the gene matches. The CDR3 here is CASSPLAGGKGHRNEQFF. The CDR3 region has the DNA TGTGCCAGTAGTCCACTAGCGGGAGGGAAAGGGCATAGGAATGAGCAGTTCTTC.

The count of this clone is one. The V call is TRBV9, the J call TRBJ2-3, with TRBD1 identical over 8 bases. This CDR3 contains 14 residues. Looked up from germline, CDR1 is SGDLS and CDR2 is YYNGEE. V was pared by 4 bases and J by 5 bases, with 6 bases of the junction left unmatched. CDR3 residues: CASSPRQGLDTQYF. CDR3 nucleotide sequence: TGTGCCAGCAGCCCTAGACAGGGGTTAGATACGCAGTATTTT.

This rearrangement joins TRBV28 to TRBJ2-2; the match to TRBD1 covers 7 bases. V shed 6 bases, J shed 1 base, and the junction held 2 bases outside the gene matches. Germline V lookup: CDR1 MDHEN, CDR2 SYDVKM. The CDR3 has 14 amino acids. The CDR3 DNA is TGTGCCAGCAGGCGGACAGGGAACACCGGGGAGCTGTTTTTT. Its translation is CASRRTGNTGELFF.